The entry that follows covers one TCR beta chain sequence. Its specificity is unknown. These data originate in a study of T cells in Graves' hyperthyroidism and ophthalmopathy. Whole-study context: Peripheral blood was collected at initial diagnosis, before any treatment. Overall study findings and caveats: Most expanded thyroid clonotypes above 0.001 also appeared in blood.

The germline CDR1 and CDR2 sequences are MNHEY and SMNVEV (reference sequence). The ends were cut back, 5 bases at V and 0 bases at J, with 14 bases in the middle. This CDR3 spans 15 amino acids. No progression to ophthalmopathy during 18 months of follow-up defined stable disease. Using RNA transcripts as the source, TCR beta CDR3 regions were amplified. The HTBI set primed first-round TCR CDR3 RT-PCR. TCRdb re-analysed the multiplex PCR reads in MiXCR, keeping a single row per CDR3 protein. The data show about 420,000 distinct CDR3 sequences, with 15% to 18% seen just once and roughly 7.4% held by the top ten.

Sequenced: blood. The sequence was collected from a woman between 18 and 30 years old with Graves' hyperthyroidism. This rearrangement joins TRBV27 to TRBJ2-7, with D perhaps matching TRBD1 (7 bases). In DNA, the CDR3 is TGTGCCAGCAGTCCATACAGGGGAGGCTCCTACGAGCAGTACTTC. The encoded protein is CASSPYRGGSYEQYF.